The 10 T cell receptor beta chains presented below share a single source sample, sequenced in a study of regulatory T cells in long-lasting Graves disease. Investigators prepared the TCR beta libraries by applying iRepertoire HTBI primers and Arm-PCR of CDR3 regions. Each CDR3 protein gets one entry after TCRdb re-called the multiplex PCR reads with MiXCR. The data show 400,000 to 550,000 distinct CDR3 sequences, about a sixth seen once. The time point here: newly diagnosed GD, antithyroid drugs for less than 3 months. RNA from PBMCs was the source of the TCR library. These records were also assigned to another study, of T cells in Graves' hyperthyroidism and ophthalmopathy.

Sequencing was performed on peripheral blood mononuclear cells (PBMCs), taken at new diagnosis, from a patient treated with antithyroid drugs. These receptor sequences come from a woman younger than 45 with Graves disease.

The chain couples TRBV20-1 to TRBJ2-2; 7 bases match TRBD2. Germline assignment: CDR1 DFQATT and CDR2 SNEGSKA (reference sequence). The CDR3 has 16 residues. J lost 3 bases, V lost 3 bases, and 10 bases had no gene match. As DNA, the CDR3 is TGCAGTGCTAGGGGTCAGCGGGACTTTTACACCGGGGAGCTGTTTTTT. Protein sequence: CSARGQRDFYTGELFF.

This clonotype has at least ten counts. This rearrangement joins TRBV7-8 to TRBJ2-7; TRBD1 matches 9 bases. With 5 bases clipped from V and 3 bases from J, the junction kept 8 bases outside the gene matches. CDR1 and CDR2 from the germline V gene are SGHVS and FQNEAQ. CDR3 length: 15 residues. The DNA for the CDR3 is TGTGCCAGCAGCGCGAGGACAGGGGCGGTCTACGAGCAGTACTTC. It encodes CASSARTGAVYEQYF. The variable domain in full, completed from reference TRBV7-8 and TRBJ2-7, reads GAGVSQSPRYKVAKRGQDVALRCDPISGHVSLFWYQQALGQGPEFLTYFQNEAQLDKSGLPSDRFFAERPEGSVSTLKIQRTQQEDSAVYLCASSARTGAVYEQYFGPGTRLTVT.

Only a few counts were recorded for this clonotype. This chain connects TRBV19 to TRBJ2-1, with 9 nucleotides matching TRBD1. The CDR3 loop spans 15 amino acids. Germline trimming cut 3 bases from V and 5 bases from J; bases unmatched to any gene: 5. Germline V CDR1 and CDR2: LNHDA, SQIVND (reference sequence). The DNA of the CDR3 is TGTGCCAGTAGTATTAGACAGGGGGGAGACAATGAGCAGTTCTTC. Translation gives CASSIRQGGDNEQFF.

This clonotype was counted many times. The chain combines TRBV20-1 with TRBJ2-7, with no clear D. The CDR3 contains 12 residues. The germline CDR1 and CDR2 sequences are DFQATT and SNEGSKA (reference sequence). V was trimmed by 2 bases and J by 3 bases, leaving 8 bases between them. The CDR3 loop is CSARTLFYEQYF. The CDR3 DNA reads TGCAGTGCTAGAACTTTATTCTACGAGCAGTACTTC.

Ten or more counts support this clonotype. Here the CDR3 DNA reads TGTGCCAGCACCCGAACGGCCCCTGAAAAACTGTTTTTT. Its protein product is CASTRTAPEKLFF. This chain links TRBV2 with TRBJ1-4; no definite D call. The ends were cut back, 7 bases at V and 7 bases at J, with 13 bases in the middle. Germline assignment: CDR1 SNHLY and CDR2 FYNNEI. CDR3 length equals 13 residues. The full variable domain, with the rest looked up from reference TRBV2 and TRBJ1-4, is EPEVTQTPSHQVTQMGQEVILRCVPISNHLYFYWYRQILGQKVEFLVSFYNNEISEKSEIFDDQFSVERPDGSNFTLKIRSTKLEDSAMYFCASTRTAPEKLFFGSGTQLSVL.

This clonotype was counted many times. This chain joins TRBV20-1 and TRBJ2-5; no clear D. Trimming pared 2 bases from V and 0 bases from J, leaving 13 bases between. Germline V CDR1 and CDR2: DFQATT, SNEGSKA (reference sequence). CDR3 length: 15 residues. The CDR3 DNA reads TGCAGTGCTAGACCTCCGAGCCCGGACCAAGAGACCCAGTACTTC. The encoded protein is CSARPPSPDQETQYF.

The chain employs TRBV6-2 or TRBV6-3 and TRBJ2-1, with 11 bases fitting TRBD2. The CDR3 spans 14 residues. CDR1 MNHEY and CDR2 SVGEGT come from the germline V gene. V lost 5 bases to trimming and J lost 9 bases; unmatched junction nucleotides: 6. This CDR3 is CASSHTSGSREQFF. DNA of the CDR3: TGTGCCAGCAGTCACACTAGCGGGAGTCGTGAGCAGTTCTTC.

This clonotype has only a few counts. V is TRBV7-9 and J is TRBJ2-1; possibly TRBD2 for D (6 bases). The CDR3 spans 14 residues. CDR1 is SEHNR and CDR2 is FQNEAQ in the germline V gene (reference sequence). Between the trimmed V and J ends, which lost 0 bases and 7 bases, there was a span of 10 bases. The CDR3 DNA reads as TGTGCCAGCAGCTTAGCTAGCGGACATAATGAGCAGTTCTTC. As protein: CASSLASGHNEQFF.

This clonotype has a count of ten or more. The rearrangement links TRBV11-2 to TRBJ2-3; no definite D call. Germline assignment: CDR1 SGHAT and CDR2 FQNNGV. V lost 5 bases, J lost 1 base, and 16 bases lay in between. The CDR3 loop spans 16 amino acids. Here the CDR3 reads CASSTLDVMGTDTQYF. CDR3 in DNA: TGTGCCAGCAGCACCCTGGACGTTATGGGCACAGATACGCAGTATTTT.

The rearrangement joins TRBV7-8 to TRBJ2-3; D possibly corresponds to TRBD1 (5 bases). CDR1 is SGHVS, CDR2 FQNEAQ, per germline. V was clipped by 4 bases and J by 2 bases, with 10 bases between them. The CDR3 has 14 amino acids. Here the CDR3 reads CASSYRIPTDTQYF. CDR3 in DNA: TGTGCCAGCAGCTACAGGATACCCACAGATACGCAGTATTTT.